This T cell receptor beta chain originates from a study of blood T cell repertoires in COVID-19. Across the whole study: T cells, B-cell-depleted T cells, or PBMCs provided the cDNA or gDNA that served as material.

In the authors' methods: Reference gene primer amplification gave estimated nucleated cell counts. The repertoire was sequenced with immunoSEQ multiplex PCR; TCRdb's copy has only in-frame clones and lacks some. The V and J calls and clone size are taken from that table; D and trimming were inferred from the DNA. The table has roughly 78,000 clones, around 89% seen once. Germline assignment: CDR1 KGHDR and CDR2 SFDVKD. The ends lost 4 bases at V and 2 bases at J; junction bases unmatched: 11. The CDR3 extends over 18 amino acids. The sequenced material came from peripheral blood. V and J are TRBV24-1 and TRBJ2-1; TRBD1 matches 9 bases. This receptor was obtained from a man in his sixties with acute or convalescent COVID-19. CDR3 sequence (DNA): TGTGCCACCAGTGACCGCACCGGGACAGGGAGAACCTACAATGAGCAGTTCTTC. Its translation is CATSDRTGTGRTYNEQFF.